This entry features one T cell receptor beta chain sequence. Its binding antigen is unknown. No per-base quality is available; no much larger clone lies one base away. The cohort comprised some 680 healthy bone marrow donors. Cohort members were all nominally healthy when sampled, although unrecorded immune exposures were likely present. The donor was CMV seronegative and was included in the group of 352 seronegative cohort members. A peripheral blood sample was provided by each donor, and peripheral blood mononuclear cells were used for TCR beta sequencing. The Qiagen DNeasy Blood Extraction Kit was used to extract genomic DNA from the blood cell samples. The library was prepared using the immunoSEQ multiplex PCR assay. A mixture of 60 forward primers for TCR Vbeta segments and 13 reverse primers for TCR Jbeta segments was used in the multiplex PCR. The CDR3 region of rearranged TCR beta genes was amplified from genomic DNA with a multiplex PCR assay. The amplified TCR beta libraries were sequenced on the Illumina HiSeq System as 87-base-pair reads. As for the original processing: In a later analysis, 70 million to 95 million unique TCR beta chains were counted across the roughly 610 repertoires, and around 11 million of these chains were shared by at least two donors. Raw reads were error-corrected and collapsed into unique sequences with a nearest-neighbor algorithm that merged closely related sequences to remove PCR and sequencing errors. V, D and J gene segments were assigned by aligning CDR3 sequences to IMGT reference sequences. For a sequence to be retained, at least a six-nucleotide match to both a V gene segment and a J gene segment was required. A rearrangement counted as productive if the CDR3 had no stop codons and remained in frame with V and J, and every other rearrangement counted as non-productive. CDR3 was defined by IMGT convention, running from the second conserved V-encoded cysteine to the conserved J-encoded phenylalanine. In an earlier analysis of more than 550 of the donors, sequences lacking an unambiguous match to a single V gene segment were excluded. In an earlier analysis of several hundred of the donors, V segments were called functional above 56.7% productive rearrangements and were called segregating when the between-donor standard deviation exceeded 5%. A statistical classification framework was built for diagnosing cytomegalovirus status from the catalog of TCR beta chain sequences. In a later analysis, V and J genes were assigned by comparing TCR nucleotide sequences against IMGT/GENE-DB human TR gene sequences. In a later analysis, CDR3 sequences and most-parsimonious VDJ recombination scenarios were assigned using the TCRdist pipeline. In a later analysis, each TCR beta chain was defined by its CDR3 amino acid sequence together with its V-gene family, and reads lacking a unique V-gene family were excluded. As a way to deal with suspected cross-contamination and a sequencing artifact, a later analysis dropped hundreds of nucleotide sequences that were highly shared and had low generation probability. For each public chain, a later analysis derived a clonal expansion index from normalized ranks of inferred template counts within each repertoire. In a later analysis, generation probabilities were computed with a VDJ recombination model fitted to out-of-frame rearrangements, and the resulting probabilities were checked against IGoR. A later analysis scored TCR-TCR, TCR-HLA and TCR-CMV co-occurrence with hypergeometric tests, applying a repertoire-size bias correction to TCR pairs. False discovery rates were estimated in a later analysis by permuting HLA or CMV assignments 20 times. In a later analysis, co-occurring TCRs were grouped with DBSCAN, and TCRdist sequence similarity was added when clustering was performed within HLA-allele-positive subsets. Repertoires with fewer than 30,000 or more than 120,000 public chains were left out of co-occurrence clustering, as were a handful of repertoires with anomalous nucleotide sharing. TCRdb took this table from immuneACCESS and kept in-frame rearrangements with V and J called. Such tables lack part of the clones; where checked against another copy, unresolved V genes explain under half of the gap, and the rest is unexplained. For V, J and clone size, that table is used; D and trimming come from the DNA. Recorded for this sample are about 180,000 clones; about four fifths of them occurred a single time. Clones ranked in the top ten supply 0.35% to 0.4% of the sample.

The data derive from a study of cytomegalovirus exposure and HLA in healthy donors (dated by TCRdb to 2016 to 2017). In terms of the full investigation: In an earlier analysis of approximately 640 of the donors, under 300 Gb of sequence data and approximately 120 million unique TCR beta sequences from about 179 million T cells were reported. Rather than using new phenotypic data, the later analysis identified candidate immune exposures from TCR beta sequences and from how often those sequences occurred across donors. A later analysis re-examined previously published TCR beta repertoires from more than 650 donors and added high-resolution HLA genotyping to investigate patterns of TCR occurrence. Around 320 gigabases of sequencing data and tens of millions of unique TCR sequences were included in an early release covering 550 to 800 HLA-typed donors. The number of typed donors differed by locus: roughly 620-630 for A, B, C, DRB1 and DQB1; 500 to 550 for DQA1; approximately 610 for DPA1; and some 450 for DPB1. The study used immunosequencing to profile the T cell repertoires of around 600 subjects and linked those repertoires to cytomegalovirus serostatus. The study combined high-throughput TCR immunosequencing, statistical association of individual TCRs with disease status, and machine learning to predict cytomegalovirus infection status. Among around 400 genotyped donors of the cohort, an average of 235,054 unique TCR beta nucleotide sequences were sequenced per donor, around a sixth of them non-productive. Donor age, sex, ethnicity and CMV serostatus were compiled alongside the repertoire data. A later genetic analysis used genome-wide SNP genotypes for about 65% of the roughly 700 donors, treating that subset as a discovery cohort. HLA typing included class I and class II loci at four-digit resolution. The aim of the study was to test whether cataloging public T cell receptors could identify signatures of past pathogen exposure. Every discovery cohort repertoire had been produced on one sequencing platform. An earlier analysis of 587 of the donors applied high-throughput TCR beta sequencing to assess whether each TCR beta V gene segment acted as functional or pseudogenic. Of the roughly 430 genotyped donors, 81% fell in the genetic ancestry cluster associated with self-reported Caucasian donors. Five DR-DQ haplotypes were treated as single units for association and clustering because of strong linkage in the cohort. Along with the approximately 670-subject first cohort, a separate validation cohort of over a hundred different subjects was used. Results and caveats for the whole study, not just this receptor: In a later analysis, several top co-occurrence clusters were reported to appear linked to parvovirus B19, influenza, CMV and Epstein-Barr virus. In a later analysis, the rate of TCR association differed among HLA loci, with DRB1 alleles having the most associated TCRs and HLA-C alleles having the fewest. Linkage disequilibrium might explain the correlated functional status among segregating V segments, but an unknown experimental factor could not be ruled out. HLA typing was unavailable for some donors at each locus, so association tests used only the typed subset. Specific HLA alleles were associated with over 15,000 TCR beta sequences at a false discovery rate of 0.05 in a later analysis. Across donors, most TCR sequences were observed very rarely, whereas some public TCRs were present in many individuals. The study gave a list of roughly 150 TCR beta chains associated with cytomegalovirus. The authors suggested that the approach could potentially be extended to other disease states and immunological phenotypes. The cohort was sequenced for TCR beta chains only, and without alpha or paired-chain data the features that could be detected were limited. When HLA alleles, especially DR and DQ, strongly co-occurred, attributing TCR associations to individual alleles was difficult. CMV serostatus was the only immune exposure information available for the cohort. In a later analysis, HLA-associated TCR beta chains showed more clonal expansion and lower generation probabilities than non-associated chains that were equally common. The 87-base-pair reads could not distinguish some IMGT-functional V segments, including TRBV6-2 and TRBV6-3, so those segments were excluded. Most CMV-associated TCR beta chains appeared to be HLA-restricted in a later analysis, and the HLA associations seemed to be driven largely by CMV exposure. In vitro tests confirmed that three of the cytomegalovirus-associated TCR beta chains recognize cytomegalovirus antigens. A further reported finding was that TCR beta sequences accurately predicted the HLA-A and HLA-B alleles for most subjects in the first cohort. An association between a missense DCLRE1C variant and V-gene and J-gene trimming of TCR beta chains was found in a later genetic analysis and replicated in an independent cohort. Because counts were too low, seventeen rarely observed V segments, including chromosome 9 orphons, were left out of the earlier analysis of some 640 of the donors. An earlier analysis of several hundred of the donors showed that most TCR beta V segments appeared in productive rearrangements either about 90% or about 30% of the time, which broadly matched IMGT annotations. Cytomegalovirus status was reported to be diagnosed by the classifier with high specificity and sensitivity in both the original and validation cohorts. Sequencing depth was assumed to be roughly uniform across donors in the presence/absence analyses, though that assumption may not hold. A later genetic analysis reported fewer N-insertions in productive TCRs among donors in an Asian-associated ancestry cluster than the approximately 700-donor mean. The sequencing pipeline was judged likely to have produced a cluster of highly shared sequence variants as a technical artifact.

From its cysteine to its phenylalanine, the CDR3 spans 20 amino acids. Left in the record is the CDR3 DNA by itself, 60 bases read in frame from the first base. At the junction V is shortened by 3 bases and J by 5 bases; bases outside the gene matches: 13. CDR1 is given as LNHNV and CDR2 as YYDKDF, both from the germline V gene (reference sequence). Source material: PBMCs. In this chain, TRBV15 is recombined with TRBJ2-2, and 15 bases in between align with TRBD2. The source of this sequence is a boy aged 2 to 9 in good health and CMV-seronegative. The nucleotide sequence is given as TGTGCCACCAGCAGCAAATCCGGACTAGCGGGAGGGCCTCGTACCGGGGAGCTGTTTTTT. It translates to CATSSKSGLAGGPRTGELFF.